Listed here are 19 T cell receptor beta chains from one sample, sequenced in a study of Tregs in tolerant kidney transplant recipients. Clones were sequenced by immunoSEQ multiplex PCR, and TCRdb holds only the in-frame ones, with some missing. This sample's clone table lists about 52,000 clones. The sequencing used CD4+ T cells from blood, collected before the transplant. The receptors were sampled from a human donor who received a combined kidney and bone marrow transplant.

With regard to this clone: The read stops 3 residues short of the end of the CDR3; the missing end is completed from the germline J gene. The J gene is TRBJ2-4, the V gene TRBV7-9; 8 nucleotides align to TRBD2. This CDR3 is built from 15 residues. The germline gives CDR1 SEHNR, CDR2 FQNEAQ (reference sequence). J gave up 3 bases and V 2 bases, and 3 bases lay outside the gene matches. The CDR3 region is CASSLIAGFKNIQYF. The CDR3 DNA, read in part, is TGTGCCAGCAGCTTAATAGCGGGGTTCAAAAACATT.

Comment on this clone: The read halts 3 residues ahead of the CDR3 end, with the missing end drawn from the germline J gene. The chain recombines TRBV7-9 with TRBJ1-2; D unresolved. V lost 8 bases to trimming and J lost 1 base, with 14 bases between them. This CDR3 has 14 amino acids. Germline V CDR1 and CDR2: SEHNR, FQNEAQ (reference sequence). The CDR3 bases that were read are TGTGCCAGCGCCCTAGCCTCGATTAACTATGGC. It is translated as CASALASINYG. In full, the CDR3 reads CASALASINYGYTF.

A remark on this clone: The CDR3 extends 3 residues past the end of the read, so its final part is completed from the germline J gene. The gene calls are TRBV5-1 and TRBJ1-2; 9 bases map to TRBD1. Germline assignment: CDR1 SGHRS and CDR2 YFSETQ. CDR3 size: 16 residues. The CDR3 DNA, read in part, is TGCGCCAGCAGCTCAACCGGGACAGGGTATATTACCAGC. Its protein is CASSSTGTGYITS. The whole CDR3 sequence is CASSSTGTGYITSYTF.

Note on this clone: The CDR3 end falls 3 residues outside the read, so it is completed with the germline J gene. The chain has TRBV10-3 and TRBJ2-3; D might be TRBD2 (5 bases). There are 20 residues in the CDR3. V was cut by 2 bases and J by 1 base, with 25 bases left in between. The germline V gene encodes CDR1 ENHRY and CDR2 SYGVKD. The CDR3 sequence: CAISEPYGNYKPGGTDTQYF. CDR3 DNA, as far as it was read: TGTGCCATCAGTGAGCCCTACGGCAACTACAAACCCGGGGGCACAGATACG.

A note on this clone: The CDR3 end falls 3 residues outside the read, so it is completed with the germline J gene. The chain links TRBV5-1 to TRBJ1-5; 9 nucleotides agree with TRBD1. The germline V gene encodes CDR1 SGHRS and CDR2 YFSETQ. The junction had 6 bases not matched to a gene; V was cut back by 4 bases and J by 7 bases. The CDR3 extends over 14 amino acids. The CDR3 sequence is CASSAGTGSQPQHF. The DNA read from the CDR3 is TGCGCCAGCAGCGCAGGGACAGGGTCCCAGCCC.

As concerns this clone: The sequence runs out 3 residues before the end of the CDR3; the remainder is reconstructed from the germline J gene. The chain recombines TRBV18 with TRBJ1-1, with TRBD1 matching over 7 bases. The CDR3 covers 16 residues. Germline-derived CDR1 and CDR2 are KGHSH and LQKENI. V was clipped by 6 bases and J by 4 bases; unmatched bases: 14. This CDR3 is CASSPNRGLRGTEAFF. Incomplete CDR3 DNA: TGTGCCAGCTCCCCGAACAGGGGCCTCCGCGGCACTGAA.

A word on this clone: From the germline J gene comes the end of the CDR3, since the read stops 3 residues before it. The chain recombines TRBV5-6 with TRBJ1-1; 7 bases match TRBD1. CDR3 size: 14 residues. V dropped 1 base and J dropped 6; count of bases not matched to a gene: 6. Per the germline V gene, CDR1 is SGHDT and CDR2 is YYEEEE. The part of the CDR3 DNA that was read is TGTGCCAGCAGCTTGAGGGGGCGCTTCGCTGAA. It encodes CASSLRGRFAE. The full CDR3 reads CASSLRGRFAEAFF.

With regard to this clone: The read comes to an end 3 residues before the CDR3 does, leaving the germline J gene to fill in the end. The gene calls are TRBV2 and TRBJ1-1, with TRBD1 matching 9 bases. The CDR3 runs to 15 residues. Germline values: CDR1 SNHLY, CDR2 FYNNEI. J was trimmed by 0 bases and V by 6 bases; bases with no gene match: 5. The CDR3 is CASSGGQGMNTEAFF. The part of the CDR3 DNA that was read is TGTGCCAGCAGCGGGGGACAGGGAATGAACACTGAA.

Of note for this clone: The CDR3 goes on 3 residues after the read ends, and that part is filled in from the germline J gene. The chain recombines TRBV6-2 or TRBV6-3 with TRBJ2-1; 10 positions agree with TRBD2. Germline CDR1 reads MNHEY; CDR2 reads SVGEGT. The CDR3 runs 15 residues. With V trimmed by 5 bases and J by 8 bases, 9 bases remained unmatched. The DNA read from the CDR3 is TGTGCCAGCAGTAACCCTAGCGGGAGCTTGGATGAG. Encoded protein: CASSNPSGSLDE. The whole CDR3 protein reads CASSNPSGSLDEQFF.

In regard to this clone: The read terminates 3 residues before the CDR3 end, so the remaining end is supplied by the germline J gene. The chain is built from TRBV7-2 and TRBJ2-5; TRBD1 matches 8 bases. The CDR3 consists of 15 residues. Germline lookup yields CDR1 SGHTA and CDR2 FQGNSA. V shed 5 bases and J 7 bases; nucleotides not matched to a gene: 12. The sequenced part of the CDR3 DNA is TGTGCCAGCAGCCTCAGTGCGGACAGGGTCAGGACC. This gives the protein CASSLSADRVRT. The whole CDR3 protein reads CASSLSADRVRTQYF.

Remarks on this clone: The read ends 3 residues before the CDR3 terminus; that terminus is restored from the germline J gene. J is TRBJ2-5 and V is TRBV19, with 11 bases matching TRBD2. CDR3 length: 14 amino acids. The junction had 9 bases not matched to a gene; V was cut back by 10 bases and J by 5 bases. Germline V gene sequence: CDR1 LNHDA, CDR2 SQIVND (reference sequence). CDR3 in amino acids: CATGPGLAAETQYF. The sequenced CDR3 bases are TGTGCCACGGGACCGGGACTAGCGGCGGAGACC.

With regard to this clone: The read is 3 residues too short to cover the CDR3 end, so that end is filled in from the germline J gene. The V and J genes are TRBV5-4 and TRBJ1-3; D possibly corresponds to TRBD1 (6 bases). The germline V gene has CDR1 SGHNT and CDR2 YYREEE (reference sequence). CDR3 size: 14 residues. Deletions cut 4 bases from V and 3 bases from J, with 11 bases between. The CDR3 DNA, read in part, is TGTGCCAGCAGCCCAACAGGGAGTGGAAACACC. It translates to CASSPTGSGNT. The CDR3 in its entirety is CASSPTGSGNTIYF.

About this clone: The read terminates 3 residues before the CDR3 end, so the remaining end is supplied by the germline J gene. This chain joins TRBV5-8 and TRBJ1-4; TRBD1 matches 9 bases. This CDR3 spans 15 amino acids. Germline trimming cut 4 bases from V and 5 bases from J; bases unmatched to any gene: 6. Per the germline V gene, CDR1 is SGHTS and CDR2 is YDEGEE. This chain's CDR3 is CASSTGQGGNEKLFF. The sequenced part of the CDR3 DNA is TGTGCCAGCAGCACGGGACAGGGAGGAAATGAAAAA.

Details on this clone: The CDR3 is cut off 3 residues early in the read; its end comes from the germline J gene. The chain employs TRBV7-9 and TRBJ2-3, with D perhaps TRBD1 (6 bases). This CDR3 has 15 residues. Between the trimmed V and J ends, which lost 5 bases and 1 base, there was a span of 13 bases. Germline values: CDR1 SEHNR, CDR2 FQNEAQ (reference sequence). CDR3 amino acids: CASSHRQDRTDTQYF. CDR3 DNA, as far as it was read: TGTGCCAGCAGCCACCGACAGGACCGCACAGATACG.

A note on this clone: Read data end 3 residues before the CDR3 end; the end is taken from the germline J gene. The chain uses TRBV19 and TRBJ2-7; the D gene is possibly TRBD2 (6 bases). The V gene lost 5 bases and the J gene lost 2 bases, with 13 bases spanning the gap. The V gene's germline CDR1 is LNHDA and CDR2 SQIVND (reference sequence). The CDR3 contains 14 residues. The sequenced CDR3 bases are TGTGCCAGTAGTCCATCTGGGGGGACCTACGAG. It translates to CASSPSGGTYE. The entire CDR3 protein reads CASSPSGGTYEQYF.

To note about this clone: Read data end 3 residues before the CDR3 end; the end is taken from the germline J gene. The chain joins TRBV10-3 to TRBJ2-3, with 10 bases identical to TRBD2. There are 15 residues in the CDR3. J gave up 4 bases and V 0 bases, and 1 base lay outside the gene matches. CDR1 and CDR2 from the germline V gene are ENHRY and SYGVKD. This chain's CDR3 is CAISESLAGADTQYF. The sequenced part of the CDR3 DNA is TGTGCCATCAGTGAGTCGCTAGCGGGGGCAGATACG.

To note about this clone: The CDR3 extends 3 residues past the end of the read, so its final part is completed from the germline J gene. This chain connects TRBV2 to TRBJ1-6; D gene ambiguous. V lost 3 bases, J lost 8 bases, and 11 bases lay in between. Germline V CDR1 and CDR2: SNHLY, FYNNEI. The CDR3 extends over 14 amino acids. This CDR3 reads CASSDQMRDSPLHF. Incomplete CDR3 DNA: TGTGCCAGCAGTGACCAGATGCGGGATTCACCC.

Worth noting for this clone: The missing CDR3 end, 3 residues past where the read stops, is filled in from the germline J gene. The chain links TRBV5-1 to TRBJ1-1, with D possibly matching TRBD1 (6 bases). Germline V lookup: CDR1 SGHRS, CDR2 YFSETQ. V was pared by 4 bases and J by 1 base, with 11 bases between. The CDR3 runs 14 residues. CDR3 bases read: TGCGCCAGCAGCGTAAACAGGGCGAACACTGAA. This translates into CASSVNRANTE. The entire CDR3 is CASSVNRANTEAFF.

Notes on this clone: The read stops 3 residues short of the end of the CDR3; the missing end is completed from the germline J gene. The chain uses TRBV5-6 and TRBJ1-1; TRBD1 matches at 7 bases. The V gene end was trimmed by 4 bases and the J gene end by 7 bases; junction bases not matched to a gene: 4. This CDR3 spans 12 amino acids. CDR1 is SGHDT and CDR2 is YYEEEE in the germline V gene. The covered CDR3 bases are TGTGCCAGCAGCAACGACAGGGTTGAA. Its translation is CASSNDRVE. The whole CDR3 reads CASSNDRVEAFF.